These 27 T cell receptor beta chains were all obtained from the same sample, sequenced in a study of TIL therapy for anti-PD-1-resistant metastatic lung cancer. Sequencing used immunoSEQ v3. TCRdb's table, derived via immunoSEQ multiplex PCR, lists solely in-frame clones and lacks some. The table lists about 52,000 clones, about 80% of them singletons. Specified time point: pre-treatment sample, taken before nivolumab and TIL therapy. The sequencing here drew on blood, taken at baseline. All receptors come from a woman aged 25-80 years with non-small cell lung cancer.

The chain links TRBV28 to TRBJ1-2, with TRBD1 matching 7 bases. Germline V gene sequence: CDR1 MDHEN, CDR2 SYDVKM. The V and J ends lost 8 bases and 5 bases, in that order; junction bases with no gene match: 2. This CDR3 contains 11 residues. CDR3 loop: CASGQVYGYTF. CDR3 in DNA: TGTGCCAGCGGACAGGTTTATGGCTACACCTTC.

This clone has only one observation. The chain joins TRBV10-3 to TRBJ2-3; perhaps TRBD2 as D (6 bases). Trimming cost V 4 bases and J 6 bases, with 8 bases left between them. CDR3 length: 12 amino acids. Germline V gives CDR1 ENHRY, CDR2 SYGVKD. The CDR3 region has the DNA TGTGCCATCAGTGGACTAGTGGATACGCAGTATTTT. Residues: CAISGLVDTQYF.

The rearrangement links TRBV9 to TRBJ2-7, with 8 nucleotides matching TRBD2. There are 15 residues in the CDR3. J lost 4 bases, V lost 0 bases, and 6 bases had no gene match. Germline V lookup: CDR1 SGDLS, CDR2 YYNGEE. The DNA of the CDR3 is TGTGCCAGCAGCGTAGGTAGCGGGGTGCAATACGAGCAGTACTTC. It is translated as CASSVGSGVQYEQYF. Variable domain in full (rest from reference TRBV9 and TRBJ2-7): DSGVTQTPKHLITATGQRVTLRCSPRSGDLSVYWYQQSLDQGLQFLIQYYNGEERAKGNILERFSAQQFPDLHSELNLSSLELGDSALYFCASSVGSGVQYEQYFGPGTRLTVT.

The rearrangement uses TRBV29-1 and TRBJ1-2; 7 bases agree with TRBD1. The CDR3 has 13 residues. The V and J ends lost 5 bases and 6 bases, in that order; junction bases with no gene match: 9. Germline-derived CDR1 and CDR2 are SQVTM and ANQGSEA. CDR3 coding DNA: TGCAGCGTTACGGGACAGACCCTAGATGGCTACACCTTC. Residues: CSVTGQTLDGYTF.

The chain links TRBV11-3 to TRBJ1-1; D call uncertain. This CDR3 is 14 amino acids long. Germline V lookup: CDR1 SGHNT, CDR2 YENEEA. The germline V and J ends were trimmed by 5 bases and 4 bases, with 14 bases remaining between them. In DNA form, the CDR3 reads TGTGCCAGCAGCCGAGGAGGGAGTGTCACTGAAGCTTTCTTT. Its translation is CASSRGGSVTEAFF.

Worth noting for this clone: The identical CDR3 is also encoded by other nucleotide sequences in the sample. This chain uses TRBV5-1 with TRBJ2-7; D ambiguous. CDR1 and CDR2 (germline): SGHRS, YFSETQ. The ends were cut back, 0 bases at V and 0 bases at J, with 7 bases in the middle. This CDR3 is built from 14 residues. The DNA for the CDR3 is TGCGCCAGCAGCTTGGCCCTGAGCTCCTACGAGCAGTACTTC. The encoded protein is CASSLALSSYEQYF.

The chain recombines TRBV7-8 with TRBJ1-6; D not resolved. CDR3 length: 14 residues. The V gene's germline CDR1 is SGHVS and CDR2 FQNEAQ. V shed 1 base and J shed 5 bases, with 6 bases lying between them. CDR3 DNA: TGTGCCAGCAGCTTAGGGGTCGATAATTCACCCCTCCACTTT. Protein sequence: CASSLGVDNSPLHF.

The CDR3 here is CASRRKGAMNTEAFF. In DNA, the CDR3 is TGTGCCAGCAGGCGAAAAGGGGCGATGAACACTGAAGCTTTCTTT. This chain connects TRBV6-5 to TRBJ1-1, with a weak D call TRBD1 (5 bases). From germline, CDR1 is MNHEY and CDR2 SVGAGI. V was pared by 6 bases and J by 0 bases, with 14 bases between. The CDR3 totals 15 residues.

This rearrangement joins TRBV5-1 to TRBJ1-2; TRBD1 agrees at 7 bases. CDR3 length equals 13 residues. With 4 bases clipped from V and 8 bases from J, the junction kept 8 bases outside the gene matches. Germline V gene data show CDR1 as SGHRS and CDR2 as YFSETQ. CDR3 bases: TGCGCCAGCAGCCAGGGGGGAATGGGAGGCTACACCTTC. Its protein is CASSQGGMGGYTF.

This clone was observed a single time. The rearrangement links TRBV4-1 to TRBJ2-3, with 10 positions matching TRBD2. The ends lost 0 bases at V and 0 bases at J; junction bases unmatched: 6. Germline V gene data show CDR1 as MGHRA and CDR2 as YSYEKL. The CDR3 runs 18 residues. CDR3 amino acids: CASSQEASGSLSTDTQYF. For the CDR3, the DNA is TGCGCCAGCAGCCAAGAGGCTAGCGGGAGCCTTAGCACAGATACGCAGTATTTT.

This clone showed up just a few times. This sequence joins TRBV5-1 and TRBJ1-1, with a weak D call TRBD1 (6 bases). Between the trimmed V and J ends, which lost 6 bases and 5 bases, there was a span of 20 bases. This CDR3 has 15 residues. CDR1 and CDR2 from the germline V gene are SGHRS and YFSETQ. The CDR3 region is CASTRDIRRGTEAFF. CDR3 sequence (DNA): TGCGCCAGCACCCGGGACATCCGAAGGGGGACTGAAGCTTTCTTT.

This sequence joins TRBV6-1 and TRBJ2-1, with 7 bases that match TRBD1. The CDR3 runs to 18 residues. The junction had 10 bases not matched to a gene; V was cut back by 2 bases and J by 0 bases. The germline CDR1 and CDR2 sequences are MNHNS and SASEGT. The CDR3 DNA reads as TGTGCCAGCAGTGAACGAGGGGGCGGGTCGAGCTCCTACAATGAGCAGTTCTTC. It yields the protein CASSERGGGSSSYNEQFF.

The J gene is TRBJ1-2, the V gene TRBV5-5, with D maybe TRBD1 (5 bases). V was shortened by 0 bases and J by 7 bases, with 16 bases between the two germline ends. Germline values: CDR1 SGHKS, CDR2 YYEKEE (reference sequence). This CDR3 contains 15 residues. CDR3 nucleotides: TGTGCCAGCAGCTTGGCGTCTTATGGGGCCGGTGGCTACACCTTC. Translation: CASSLASYGAGGYTF.

This rearrangement joins TRBV6-1 to TRBJ2-3, with TRBD2 as a possible D gene (6 bases). This CDR3 has 15 residues. V dropped 6 bases and J dropped 0 bases, with 13 bases sitting between them. Germline-derived CDR1 and CDR2 are MNHNS and SASEGT. CDR3: CASSSGLSSTDTQYF. In nucleotides, the CDR3 is TGTGCCAGCAGCTCGGGACTTTCTAGCACAGATACGCAGTATTTT.

The rearrangement uses TRBV5-1 and TRBJ1-4, with a weak D call TRBD1 (5 bases). The V gene lost 1 base and the J gene lost 4 bases, with 8 bases spanning the gap. The CDR3 extends over 14 amino acids. Germline CDR1 is SGHRS and CDR2 is YFSETQ. CDR3 loop: CASSLWGLNEKLFF. For the CDR3, the DNA is TGCGCCAGCAGCTTGTGGGGCCTTAATGAAAAACTGTTTTTT.

The chain recombines TRBV5-4 with TRBJ1-2; 9 bases agree with TRBD1. Germline V gives CDR1 SGHNT, CDR2 YYREEE (reference sequence). The CDR3 loop spans 14 amino acids. J gave up 3 bases and V 4 bases, and 4 bases lay outside the gene matches. CDR3 loop: CASSPRQGDYGYTF. CDR3 bases: TGTGCCAGCAGCCCAAGACAGGGGGACTATGGCTACACCTTC.

The gene calls are TRBV5-1 and TRBJ2-6, with D tentatively TRBD1 (6 bases). The length of the CDR3 is 16 residues. Germline-derived CDR1 and CDR2 are SGHRS and YFSETQ. The ends were cut back, 2 bases at V and 4 bases at J, with 13 bases in the middle. CDR3 in amino acids: CASSFGPGQGANVLTF. The CDR3 nucleotides read TGCGCCAGCAGCTTCGGCCCCGGACAGGGGGCCAACGTCCTGACTTTC.

The J gene is TRBJ1-2, the V gene TRBV6-5; D call uncertain. Trimming took off 5 bases at V and 1 base at J, with 5 bases between the two ends. Germline V gene sequence: CDR1 MNHEY, CDR2 SVGAGI. The CDR3 is made up of 12 amino acids. The CDR3 region has the DNA TGTGCCAGCAGTCAGGATAACTATGGCTACACCTTC. Encoded protein: CASSQDNYGYTF.

The V and J genes are TRBV5-5 and TRBJ1-1; no clear D. The CDR3 runs 13 residues. CDR1 SGHKS and CDR2 YYEKEE come from the germline V gene (reference sequence). The germline V and J ends were trimmed by 2 bases and 1 base, with 6 bases remaining between them. This chain's CDR3 is CASSLQRNTEAFF. DNA of the CDR3: TGTGCCAGCAGCTTACAGAGGAACACTGAAGCTTTCTTT.

The chain combines TRBV7-9 with TRBJ2-7; no clear D gene. The CDR3 runs 15 residues. Trimming shortened V by 5 bases and J by 3 bases, and 17 bases separated the two germline ends. Germline CDR1 is SEHNR and CDR2 is FQNEAQ (reference sequence). CDR3 protein: CASSVAAGNVYEQYF. DNA of the CDR3: TGTGCCAGCAGCGTCGCAGCAGGTAACGTCTACGAGCAGTACTTC.

This clone appeared a few times. V usage is TRBV10-2 and J usage is TRBJ2-7; 8 bases match TRBD2. The CDR3 totals 13 residues. Per the germline V gene, CDR1 is WSHSY and CDR2 is SAAADI. V shed 7 bases, J shed 6 bases, and the junction held 8 bases outside the gene matches. The CDR3 DNA reads TGCGCCAGCACCCTCATTGCGGGGGGCGAGCAGTACTTC. Amino acids: CASTLIAGGEQYF.

This chain links TRBV10-3 with TRBJ2-7, with D uncertain. Trimming took off 4 bases at V and 5 bases at J, with 9 bases between the two ends. The CDR3 is made up of 12 amino acids. Germline V CDR1 and CDR2: ENHRY, SYGVKD. CDR3 sequence reads: CAISALVDEQYF. CDR3 DNA sequence: TGTGCCATCAGTGCTTTGGTGGACGAGCAGTACTTC.

This clone appeared a few times. This chain joins TRBV30 and TRBJ1-6; perhaps TRBD1 as D (5 bases). Trimming removed 6 bases at V and 7 bases at J, with 16 bases between. This CDR3 spans 14 amino acids. CDR1 GTSNPN and CDR2 SVGIG come from the germline V gene (reference sequence). CDR3 loop: CACATGGSNSPLHF. As DNA, the CDR3 is TGTGCCTGCGCGACGGGGGGTTCAAATTCACCCCTCCACTTT.

The chain has TRBV15 and TRBJ1-4; D remains ambiguous. Trimming took off 0 bases at V and 7 bases at J, with 9 bases between the two ends. The germline V gene has CDR1 LNHNV and CDR2 YYDKDF (reference sequence). The CDR3 totals 14 residues. This CDR3 reads CATSRDLASEKLFF. CDR3 bases: TGTGCCACCAGCAGAGATCTAGCTAGTGAAAAACTGTTTTTT.

The chain links TRBV6-6 to TRBJ1-1, with D perhaps TRBD1 (6 bases). The germline gives CDR1 MNHNY, CDR2 SVGAGI (reference sequence). The CDR3 loop spans 16 amino acids. V shed 8 bases and J shed 0 bases, with 19 bases lying between them. The DNA for the CDR3 is TGTGCCAGCCTCCCGAGTGGACAGCCTTTGAACACTGAAGCTTTCTTT. Amino acids: CASLPSGQPLNTEAFF.

This clone came up a few times. The chain links TRBV4-1 to TRBJ2-7; D possibly corresponds to TRBD2 (6 bases). Trimming cost V 0 bases and J 2 bases, with 14 bases left between them. The CDR3 consists of 16 residues. In germline, CDR1 is MGHRA, CDR2 YSYEKL. CDR3 in amino acids: CASSQEWGWGAYEQYF. In nucleotides, the CDR3 is TGCGCCAGCAGCCAAGAGTGGGGCTGGGGGGCCTACGAGCAGTACTTC.

The chain links TRBV7-9 to TRBJ2-5, with D perhaps assigned TRBD1 or TRBD2 (5 bases each). The CDR3 extends over 18 amino acids. CDR1 is SEHNR, CDR2 FQNEAQ, per germline (reference sequence). Trimming stripped 3 bases from V and 5 bases from J, with 25 bases between. This CDR3 reads CASSLGPSGALLGETQYF. The CDR3 region has the DNA TGTGCCAGCAGCTTGGGGCCTTCCGGGGCTCTCCTCGGGGAGACCCAGTACTTC.